These 21 T cell receptor beta chains originate from one sample sequenced in a study of blood T cell repertoires in COVID-19. The assay was immunoSEQ multiplex PCR, and TCRdb's table has in-frame clones only and misses some. The sample shows 200,000 to 300,000 clones, approximately 88% of them seen only once. The source material was PBMCs or T cells enriched from blood (not recorded which). These receptors all stem from a woman in her 40s with acute COVID-19.

The V call is TRBV9, the J call TRBJ2-5; 8 bases map to TRBD1. Unmatched junction bases numbered 8, after V lost 3 bases and J lost 4 bases. The CDR3 is 15 amino acids. Germline CDR1 SGDLS, CDR2 YYNGEE. CDR3 residues: CASSETTGVAETQYF. The CDR3 DNA sequence: TGTGCCAGCAGCGAGACGACAGGGGTGGCAGAGACCCAGTACTTC. Filled out from reference TRBV9 and TRBJ2-5, the complete variable domain reads DSGVTQTPKHLITATGQRVTLRCSPRSGDLSVYWYQQSLDQGLQFLIQYYNGEERAKGNILERFSAQQFPDLHSELNLSSLELGDSALYFCASSETTGVAETQYFGPGTRLLVL.

The chain couples TRBV7-9 to TRBJ1-2; 8 nucleotides line up with TRBD1. CDR1 SEHNR and CDR2 FQNEAQ come from the germline V gene (reference sequence). V shed 1 base and J 3 bases; nucleotides not matched to a gene: 4. This CDR3 has 15 residues. The CDR3 coding sequence is TGTGCCAGCAGCTTAGGGACAGGGAGGCACTATGGCTACACCTTC. It codes for CASSLGTGRHYGYTF.

The chain links TRBV6-5 to TRBJ1-2; D is uncertain. The CDR3 sequence is 11 residues long. From germline, CDR1 is MNHEY and CDR2 SVGAGI. V lost 9 bases, J lost 5 bases, and 10 bases lay in between. The CDR3 DNA reads TGTGCCAGTCGGCGGGGTTATGGCTACACCTTC. It encodes CASRRGYGYTF.

This clone was seen only a few times. The chain joins TRBV28 to TRBJ1-1; TRBD1 matches 9 bases. Per germline, CDR1 MDHEN and CDR2 SYDVKM. This CDR3 is built from 15 residues. V shed 4 bases, J shed 1 base, and the junction held 4 bases outside the gene matches. CDR3: CASSSQGAGNTEAFF. The DNA for the CDR3 is TGTGCCAGCAGTTCACAGGGGGCAGGGAACACTGAAGCTTTCTTT.

The CDR3 is CASSAEAGLDEQFF. CDR3 nucleotides: TGTGCCAGCAGCGCGGAGGCGGGTCTAGATGAGCAGTTCTTC. The rearrangement uses TRBV9 and TRBJ2-1; D might be TRBD2 (5 bases). Between the trimmed V and J ends, which lost 3 bases and 8 bases, there was a span of 15 bases. The CDR3 extends over 14 amino acids. Germline loops: CDR1 SGDLS, CDR2 YYNGEE.

The CDR3, as DNA: TGTGCCAGCAGCGCCACCTGGGGAACAGGGCAGGGGGTCCAGCCCCAGCATTTT. The encoded protein is CASSATWGTGQGVQPQHF. V and J are TRBV28 and TRBJ1-5; 7 bases are a match to TRBD1. The J segment lost 7 bases and the V segment lost 6 bases, leaving 21 bases of the junction unmatched. Per the germline V gene, CDR1 is MDHEN and CDR2 is SYDVKM. The CDR3 is made up of 18 amino acids. Using reference TRBV28 and TRBJ1-5 for the parts outside the CDR3, the full variable domain is DVKVTQSSRYLVKRTGEKVFLECVQDMDHENMFWYRQDPGLGLRLIYFSYDVKMKEKGDIPEGYSVSREKKERFSLILESASTNQTSMYLCASSATWGTGQGVQPQHFGDGTRLSIL.

The CDR3 protein is CAISTPPGQKNTEAFF. CDR3 sequence (DNA): TGTGCCATCAGCACACCTCCGGGACAGAAAAACACTGAAGCTTTCTTT. The J gene is TRBJ1-1, the V gene TRBV10-3; 7 positions match TRBD1. This CDR3 has 16 amino acids. Trimming cost V 6 bases and J 2 bases; bases outside gene matches: 12. Germline V lookup: CDR1 ENHRY, CDR2 SYGVKD.

The rearrangement joins TRBV6-5 to TRBJ2-5, with a tentative D call TRBD1 (6 bases). The CDR3 consists of 13 residues. Looked up from germline, CDR1 is MNHEY and CDR2 is SVGAGI. V was clipped by 8 bases and J by 2 bases, with 12 bases between them. CDR3: CASQVTGQETQYF. CDR3 nucleotides: TGTGCCAGCCAAGTGACAGGTCAAGAGACCCAGTACTTC.

The chain joins TRBV12-3 or TRBV12-4 to TRBJ2-7; the D is unclear. The CDR3 loop spans 11 amino acids. With 4 bases removed from V and 1 base from J, the gap between germline ends came to 2 bases. Written as DNA, the CDR3 is TGTGCCAGCAGTTCTTCCTACGAGCAGTACTTC. Protein: CASSSSYEQYF.

The genes are TRBV5-4 and TRBJ2-5; 16 bases are shared with TRBD2. V trimming: 4 bases; J trimming: 5 bases; junction bases outside the gene matches: 8. CDR3 length: 17 amino acids. The V gene's germline CDR1 is SGHNT and CDR2 YYREEE (reference sequence). The chain's CDR3 is CASSLGTSGRGGETQYF. DNA for the CDR3: TGTGCCAGCAGCCTCGGGACTAGCGGGAGGGGTGGGGAGACCCAGTACTTC. The variable domain in full, with the rest retrieved from reference TRBV5-4 and TRBJ2-5, is ETGVTQSPTHLIKTRGQQVTLRCSSQSGHNTVSWYQQALGQGPQFIFQYYREEENGRGNFPPRFSGLQFPNYSSELNVNALELDDSALYLCASSLGTSGRGGETQYFGPGTRLLVL.

This clone was counted only a few times. This chain connects TRBV6-1 to TRBJ2-2, with TRBD2 identical over 14 bases. Germline V CDR1 and CDR2: MNHNS, SASEGT. CDR3 length equals 20 residues. V trimming: 0 bases; J trimming: 4 bases; junction bases outside the gene matches: 10. The CDR3 DNA reads TGTGCCAGCAGTGAAGCGCAACCGGGACTAGCGGGAGTCGTCACCGGGGAGCTGTTTTTT. As protein: CASSEAQPGLAGVVTGELFF.

Only one count was recorded for this clone. This same CDR3 is encoded by further DNA sequences in the sample. The V gene is TRBV3-1 (or the pseudogene TRBV3-2), the J gene TRBJ1-5, with TRBD1 as a possible D gene (6 bases). Trimming removed 1 base from V and 4 bases from J, with 11 bases in between. The germline gives CDR1 LGHDT, CDR2 YNNKEL (reference sequence). The CDR3 is 15 amino acids. CDR3 in DNA: TGTGCCAGCAGCCAAGGGGGGCAGGGGAATCAGCCCCAGCATTTT. It codes for CASSQGGQGNQPQHF.

The chain couples TRBV18 to TRBJ1-1; no definite D call. The ends were cut back, 0 bases at V and 8 bases at J, with 10 bases in the middle. The germline V gene has CDR1 KGHSH and CDR2 LQKENI. The CDR3 contains 13 residues. The CDR3 bases are TGTGCCAGCTCACCACCCGGAGGGTGGGAAGCTTTCTTT. Protein: CASSPPGGWEAFF.

This clone showed up just a few times. The V call is TRBV18, the J call TRBJ1-6; 10 bases map to TRBD1. CDR1 is KGHSH and CDR2 is LQKENI in the germline V gene. This CDR3 comprises 14 residues. The V gene end was trimmed by 2 bases and the J gene end by 14 bases; junction bases not matched to a gene: 6. The CDR3 bases are TGTGCCAGCTCACCAGGGACAGGGGATTTGACCCTCCACTTT. Residues: CASSPGTGDLTLHF.

This chain connects TRBV27 to TRBJ2-1, with 8 bases lining up with TRBD2. The germline V gene has CDR1 MNHEY and CDR2 SMNVEV (reference sequence). This CDR3 contains 18 residues. J was trimmed by 3 bases and V by 5 bases; bases with no gene match: 15. CDR3 sequence (DNA): TGTGCCAGCAGTACGCCCCACTTAGCGGGATTAGTCTACAATGAGCAGTTCTTC. Translation: CASSTPHLAGLVYNEQFF.

The chain couples TRBV19 to TRBJ2-1, with TRBD2 matching over 10 bases. The CDR3 totals 15 residues. V dropped 1 base and J dropped 9; count of bases not matched to a gene: 6. Germline CDR1 and CDR2: LNHDA and SQIVND (reference sequence). The CDR3: CASSIVASGSSEQFF. CDR3 sequence (DNA): TGTGCCAGTAGTATAGTAGCTAGCGGGAGCTCTGAGCAGTTCTTC.

This rearrangement joins TRBV3-1 (or the pseudogene TRBV3-2) to TRBJ1-1, with D perhaps TRBD1 (6 bases). The CDR3 contains 18 residues. Germline V CDR1 and CDR2: LGHDT, YNNKEL (reference sequence). The V gene lost 0 bases and the J gene lost 0 bases, with 17 bases spanning the gap. The CDR3 region is CASSQDRGGQGMNTEAFF. CDR3 bases: TGTGCCAGCAGCCAAGATCGGGGGGGGCAGGGGATGAACACTGAAGCTTTCTTT.

The chain combines TRBV12-3 or TRBV12-4 with TRBJ2-7, with D possibly TRBD2 on 6 matching bases. V was shortened by 3 bases and J by 9 bases, with 9 bases between the two germline ends. This CDR3 has 11 amino acids. CDR3 in amino acids: CASSLAGMQYF. The DNA of the CDR3 is TGTGCCAGCAGTTTGGCGGGGATGCAGTACTTC.

The rearrangement uses TRBV30 and TRBJ2-2, with TRBD2 identical over 8 bases. Per germline, CDR1 GTSNPN and CDR2 SVGIG (reference sequence). J lost 10 bases, V lost 0 bases, and 13 bases had no gene match. The CDR3 is made up of 16 amino acids. Written as DNA, the CDR3 is TGTGCCTGGAGTGTGAAGGCGGGAGGAATTTGGGAGGAGCTGTTTTTT. Translating gives CAWSVKAGGIWEELFF.

The V and J genes are TRBV27 and TRBJ1-5, with TRBD1 matching over 7 bases. J was trimmed by 5 bases and V by 2 bases; bases with no gene match: 3. The germline CDR1 and CDR2 sequences are MNHEY and SMNVEV (reference sequence). The CDR3 loop spans 14 amino acids. The CDR3 loop reads CASSLIGGDQPQHF. The CDR3 DNA is TGTGCCAGCAGTTTAATAGGGGGCGATCAGCCCCAGCATTTT.

This chain links TRBV19 with TRBJ2-1, with D maybe TRBD2 (6 bases). The CDR3 loop spans 15 amino acids. V dropped 6 bases and J dropped 5 bases, with 17 bases sitting between them. Germline CDR1 reads LNHDA; CDR2 reads SQIVND (reference sequence). The CDR3 region is CASSRGVAGNNEQFF. The DNA of the CDR3 is TGTGCCAGTAGCAGAGGAGTGGCGGGAAACAATGAGCAGTTCTTC.